This TCR beta chain was profiled in a study of blood T cells in healthy people across ages. A note on this clonotype: The antigen is undetermined.

Overall study results and limits: Diversity estimated from one million T cells was considered an underestimate. The donors' CMV status was not determined, possibly confounding changes in expanded clonotypes. A greater number of naive CD4+ cells and higher diversity distinguished long-lived donors from aged donors.

PCR was performed a second time for about 7 to 12 cycles using a sample-barcoded 5' primer and a J-beta primer mix. TCRdb called the 5' RACE reads again in MiXCR, with one record for every CDR3 protein. This table holds roughly 1.5 million distinct CDR3 sequences, about 42% found once. The ends were cut back, 7 bases at V and 11 bases at J, with 23 bases in the middle. The CDR3 is 14 residues long. Per germline, CDR1 SEHNR and CDR2 FQNEAQ (reference sequence). The V call is TRBV7-9, the J call TRBJ2-5, with TRBD2 as a possible D gene (6 bases). Sequenced: blood. This receptor was obtained from a woman aged 18-30 years in good health. The CDR3 sequence is CASTIFSAGNEQYF. CDR3 DNA sequence: TGTGCCAGCACCATTTTCTCGGCGGGGAATGAGCAGTACTTC. Based on the CDR3 plus reference TRBV7-9 and TRBJ2-5, the full variable domain is DTGVSQNPRHKITKRGQNVTFRCDPISEHNRLYWYRQTLGQGPEFLTYFQNEAQLEKSRLLSDRFSAERPKGSFSTLEIQRTEQGDSAMYLCASTIFSAGNEQYFGPGTRLLVL.